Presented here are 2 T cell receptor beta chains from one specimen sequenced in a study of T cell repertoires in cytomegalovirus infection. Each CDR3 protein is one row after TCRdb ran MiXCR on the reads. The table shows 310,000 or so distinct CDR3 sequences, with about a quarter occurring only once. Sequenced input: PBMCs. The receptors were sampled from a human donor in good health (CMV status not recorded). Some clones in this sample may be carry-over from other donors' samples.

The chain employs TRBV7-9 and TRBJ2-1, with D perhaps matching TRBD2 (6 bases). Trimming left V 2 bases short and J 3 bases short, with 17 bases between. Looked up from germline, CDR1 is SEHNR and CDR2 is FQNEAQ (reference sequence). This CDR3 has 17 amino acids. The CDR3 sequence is CASSLFPDTGVYNEQFF. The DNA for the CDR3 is TGTGCCAGCAGCTTATTTCCCGACACGGGAGTCTACAATGAGCAGTTCTTC.

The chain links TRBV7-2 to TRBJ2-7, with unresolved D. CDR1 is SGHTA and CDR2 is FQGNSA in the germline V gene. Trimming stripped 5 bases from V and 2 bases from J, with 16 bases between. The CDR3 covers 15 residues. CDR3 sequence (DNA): TGTGCCAGCAGCATCTCCAGCGCTGCCGCCTACGAGCAGTACGTC. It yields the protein CASSISSAAAYEQYV.